This T cell receptor beta chain was captured in a study of cytomegalovirus exposure and HLA in healthy donors. General study findings and limits: HLA alleles showed associations with around 15,000 TCR beta sequences in a later analysis, at a 0.05 false discovery rate. Roughly uniform depth of sequencing across donors was assumed in presence/absence analyses.

A note on this clone: The antigen is not known.

All the people who gave samples were healthy bone marrow donors. PCR amplification relied on 60 Vbeta primers (plus 13 Jbeta primers). Assay used: immunoSEQ multiplex PCR; TCRdb lists only in-frame clones, some missing. In the table there are tens of thousands of clones, about 60% of which are singletons. The CDR3 has 16 residues. V lost 1 base and J 3 bases, leaving 16 bases between the germline ends. The germline V gene encodes CDR1 SGHDT and CDR2 YYEEEE. Sequencing input: PBMCs. The receptor was derived from a man aged 25-45 years in good health and CMV-seropositive. The chain has TRBV5-6 and TRBJ2-5, with a possible D match to TRBD2 (5 bases). In DNA form, the CDR3 reads TGTGCCAGCAGCTTGTTGGTGGGGAGTAACGAAGAGACCCAGTACTTC. It yields the protein CASSLLVGSNEETQYF.